The 22 T cell receptor beta chains below come from one sample, sequenced in a study of blood T cell repertoires in COVID-19. The method was immunoSEQ multiplex PCR; TCRdb's version includes in-frame clones alone and lacks a portion of them. The sample includes fewer than 55,000 clones, roughly 84% of them seen just once. The source material was peripheral blood. These receptors were collected from a man aged 50-59 years with acute or convalescent COVID-19.

J is TRBJ2-5 and V is TRBV30, with D possibly matching TRBD1 (7 bases). From germline, CDR1 is GTSNPN and CDR2 SVGIG (reference sequence). Trimming removed 7 bases from V and 7 bases from J, with 16 bases in between. This CDR3 spans 12 amino acids. As DNA, the CDR3 is TGTGCCTCCAGGGGGGAGTGGGGGACCCAGTACTTC. Translating it yields CASRGEWGTQYF.

The gene calls are TRBV25-1 and TRBJ2-7, with 9 bases matching TRBD2. V was clipped by 5 bases and J by 2 bases; unmatched bases: 7. Germline CDR1 reads MGHDK; CDR2 reads SYGVNS. The CDR3 has 15 amino acids. In nucleotides, the CDR3 is TGTGCCAGCAGTTGGCGGACTAGCGTTACCTACGAGCAGTACTTC. Amino acid sequence: CASSWRTSVTYEQYF.

The J gene is TRBJ1-3, the V gene TRBV28; tentatively, D is TRBD1 (6 bases). The ends were cut back, 1 base at V and 4 bases at J, with 14 bases in the middle. Germline CDR1 and CDR2: MDHEN and SYDVKM. The CDR3 spans 16 residues. The CDR3 coding sequence is TGTGCCAGCAGTTTATTGGACAGACTCTCAGGAAACACCATATATTTT. Protein sequence: CASSLLDRLSGNTIYF.

The genes are TRBV6-2 or TRBV6-3 and TRBJ1-5, with TRBD1 as a possible D gene (5 bases). Germline CDR1 MNHEY, CDR2 SVGEGT. The CDR3 runs 15 residues. V lost 2 bases and J 5 bases, leaving 13 bases between the germline ends. The CDR3 DNA is TGTGCCAGCAGTTACCCTCGGACACCATATCAGCCCCAGCATTTT. This encodes CASSYPRTPYQPQHF.

The rearrangement uses TRBV18 and TRBJ2-7; 9 bases map to TRBD1. Unmatched junction bases numbered 10, after V lost 4 bases and J lost 6 bases. The germline V gene has CDR1 KGHSH and CDR2 LQKENI. The CDR3 is 15 residues long. The CDR3 region has the DNA TGTGCCAGCTCACAAACCCGGGACAGGGCGATCGAGCAGTACTTC. Its protein product is CASSQTRDRAIEQYF.

The CDR3 here is CASSSGGGGNQPQHF. CDR3 nucleotide sequence: TGTGCCAGCAGTTCTGGCGGAGGGGGCAATCAGCCCCAGCATTTT. The chain joins TRBV28 to TRBJ1-5; TRBD1 might be the D (5 bases). The V gene lost 4 bases and the J gene lost 2 bases, with 12 bases spanning the gap. Germline V gene sequence: CDR1 MDHEN, CDR2 SYDVKM. The CDR3 runs to 15 residues. The full variable domain, its missing parts supplied by reference TRBV28 and TRBJ1-5, is DVKVTQSSRYLVKRTGEKVFLECVQDMDHENMFWYRQDPGLGLRLIYFSYDVKMKEKGDIPEGYSVSREKKERFSLILESASTNQTSMYLCASSSGGGGNQPQHFGDGTRLSIL.

The V and J genes are TRBV7-6 and TRBJ1-4, with 10 bases that match TRBD1. Germline V lookup: CDR1 SGHVS, CDR2 FNYEAQ. The length of the CDR3 is 17 residues. V lost 5 bases and J lost 6; bases outside the gene matches: 12. DNA of the CDR3: TGTGCCAGCAGCCCCGTTAGGATAGACAGGGGGCATGAAAAACTGTTTTTT. Translated, it gives CASSPVRIDRGHEKLFF.

V and J are TRBV16 and TRBJ1-5, with D uncertain. Germline lookup yields CDR1 KGHSY and CDR2 FQNENV. The CDR3 sequence is 15 residues long. V was clipped by 0 bases and J by 2 bases, with 8 bases between them. CDR3 DNA: TGTGCCAGCAGCCAATCCACGAGTGGCAATCAGCCCCAGCATTTT. This codes for CASSQSTSGNQPQHF.

CDR3 sequence: CASSPGTGAGEKLFF. CDR3 nucleotide sequence: TGTGCCAGCAGCCCAGGGACAGGGGCTGGCGAAAAACTGTTTTTT. V gene TRBV7-9 combines with J gene TRBJ1-4; 10 bases map to TRBD1. The CDR3 loop spans 15 amino acids. The J segment lost 8 bases and the V segment lost 5 bases, leaving 8 bases of the junction unmatched. Germline V CDR1 and CDR2: SEHNR, FQNEAQ (reference sequence).

This rearrangement joins TRBV3-1 (or the pseudogene TRBV3-2) to TRBJ2-7, with D possibly TRBD2 on 6 matching bases. Trimming took off 7 bases at V and 9 bases at J, with 22 bases between the two ends. The CDR3 is 14 residues long. Germline CDR1 LGHDT, CDR2 YNNKEL (reference sequence). This CDR3 is CASKLSLGGGWQYF. The CDR3 DNA reads TGTGCCAGCAAACTTTCTCTCGGGGGTGGGTGGCAGTACTTC.

The gene calls are TRBV6-5 and TRBJ2-3; D gene unclear. Trimming stripped 4 bases from V and 5 bases from J, with 16 bases between. This CDR3 is 15 amino acids long. Germline CDR1 reads MNHEY; CDR2 reads SVGAGI. The CDR3 here is CASSSRGIQLDTQYF. Here the CDR3 DNA reads TGTGCCAGCAGTTCCCGCGGAATACAATTAGATACGCAGTATTTT.

The V and J genes are TRBV7-2 and TRBJ1-2; no reliable D call. The CDR3 contains 18 residues. Looked up from germline, CDR1 is SGHTA and CDR2 is FQGNSA. V was pared by 4 bases and J by 0 bases, with 21 bases between. The CDR3 coding sequence is TGTGCCAGCAGCTATAGAGTTCGTTTCGCTAAAGCTAACTATGGCTACACCTTC. Its protein is CASSYRVRFAKANYGYTF.

This rearrangement joins TRBV3-1 (or the pseudogene TRBV3-2) to TRBJ1-2; 7 bases agree with TRBD1. Unmatched junction bases numbered 0, after V lost 1 base and J lost 7 bases. Germline CDR1 and CDR2: LGHDT and YNNKEL (reference sequence). The CDR3 has 12 residues. The CDR3 sequence is CASSQGQGGYTF. The DNA of the CDR3 is TGTGCCAGCAGCCAAGGACAGGGTGGCTACACCTTC.

This chain connects TRBV3-1 (or the pseudogene TRBV3-2) to TRBJ1-1; D gene uncertain. Germline V gene data show CDR1 as LGHDT and CDR2 as YNNKEL (reference sequence). Trimming removed 1 base at V and 4 bases at J, with 7 bases between. The CDR3 covers 13 residues. The CDR3 is CASSQVSGTEAFF. The CDR3, as DNA: TGTGCCAGCAGCCAAGTATCGGGCACTGAAGCTTTCTTT.

This rearrangement joins TRBV19 to TRBJ1-3; D is possibly TRBD1 (5 bases). The CDR3 is 14 amino acids. Germline-derived CDR1 and CDR2 are LNHDA and SQIVND (reference sequence). V was shortened by 3 bases and J by 4 bases, with 10 bases between the two germline ends. DNA of the CDR3: TGTGCCAGTAGTATGGACAAGGGAGGAAACACCATATATTTT. Its protein is CASSMDKGGNTIYF.

J is TRBJ2-5 and V is TRBV14; maybe TRBD1 (5 bases). Germline V lookup: CDR1 SGHDN, CDR2 FVKESK. V lost 4 bases to trimming and J lost 7 bases, with 13 bases between them. This CDR3 is built from 13 residues. The CDR3 loop reads CASSRGAPGTQYF. The CDR3 region has the DNA TGTGCCAGCAGCCGGGGCGCCCCGGGGACCCAGTACTTC.

The V call is TRBV5-1, the J call TRBJ1-2; 8 bases fit TRBD1. V dropped 4 bases and J dropped 8; count of bases not matched to a gene: 7. The CDR3 is 13 residues long. The germline gives CDR1 SGHRS, CDR2 YFSETQ. Here the CDR3 reads CASSLTTGEGYTF. As DNA, the CDR3 is TGCGCCAGCAGCCTAACGACAGGGGAGGGCTACACCTTC.

The CDR3 region is CASSLGGEDEKLFF. In DNA, the CDR3 is TGTGCCAGCAGCCTAGGGGGCGAAGATGAAAAACTGTTTTTT. The gene calls are TRBV2 and TRBJ1-4, with 7 bases lining up with TRBD1. The germline gives CDR1 SNHLY, CDR2 FYNNEI. After removal of 6 bases from V and 6 bases from J, the junction contained 7 bases not matched to a gene. The CDR3 has 14 residues.

V and J are TRBV27 and TRBJ1-6; TRBD1 aligns across 8 bases. The CDR3 has 15 residues. The V and J ends lost 5 bases and 9 bases, in that order; junction bases with no gene match: 9. The germline V gene has CDR1 MNHEY and CDR2 SMNVEV (reference sequence). CDR3 amino acids: CASSIGTGGISPLHF. Written as DNA, the CDR3 is TGTGCCAGCAGTATCGGAACAGGGGGAATTTCACCCCTCCACTTT.

The chain couples TRBV9 to TRBJ2-1; 12 bases are shared with TRBD2. The J segment lost 8 bases and the V segment lost 4 bases, leaving 7 bases of the junction unmatched. The CDR3 runs to 15 residues. Germline V gene data show CDR1 as SGDLS and CDR2 as YYNGEE. The CDR3 protein is CASSPLAGGPDEQFF. The CDR3 nucleotides are TGTGCCAGCAGCCCCCTAGCGGGGGGGCCGGATGAGCAGTTCTTC.

Details on this clone: One end of the junction fails to match germline, which may point to a read error. The rearrangement links TRBV7-9 to TRBJ1-4; D is unresolved. The germline V gene has CDR1 SEHNR and CDR2 FQNEAQ (reference sequence). This CDR3 has 12 residues. This CDR3 is CASSLVEPALVF. The DNA of the CDR3 is TGTGCCAGCAGCTTAGTTGAGCCGGCCCTAGTTTTT.

The chain is built from TRBV18 and TRBJ1-3, with a weak D call TRBD1 (5 bases). Germline V gene lookup returns CDR1 KGHSH and CDR2 LQKENI. Trimming took 4 bases from V and 7 from J, leaving 14 bases between them. The CDR3 is made up of 14 amino acids. The CDR3, as DNA: TGTGCCAGCTCACTCTCAGAGGGACTGAACACCATATATTTT. Translating gives CASSLSEGLNTIYF.